Listed below are T cell receptor beta chains from one sample, sequenced in a study of blood T cell repertoires in COVID-19. This table comes from immunoSEQ multiplex PCR, and its TCRdb copy is limited to in-frame clones, with some not included. The repertoire includes 100,000 to 150,000 clones, approximately 87% of them detected once, and approximately 3.6% sits in the top ten. Input material: peripheral blood. These receptors all come from a woman in her sixties or seventies with acute or convalescent COVID-19. Both conserved end residues are part of each CDR3. A D gene is named only where the DNA matches it firmly. A clone size is listed for some rows: how often the clone was seen (once, few, many), or a class if it is expanded.

-,TRBJ1-1,-,TRBV5-8,CASSLVQGSNTEAFF,TGTGCCAGCAGCTTGGTCCAGGGGTCGAACACTGAAGCTTTCTTT
once,TRBJ2-2,TRBD1,TRBV19,CASRGTGNTGELFF,TGTGCCAGTAGGGGGACAGGGAACACCGGGGAGCTGTTTTTT
-,TRBJ2-3,TRBD2,TRBV4-2,CATAPTTTGLAGTDTQYF,TGTGCCACCGCACCGACGACCACGGGACTAGCTGGCACAGATACGCAGTATTTT
-,TRBJ2-3,TRBD1,TRBV7-9,CASSLGQGALSDTQYF,TGTGCCAGCAGCTTGGGACAGGGGGCGCTATCAGATACGCAGTATTTT
-,TRBJ1-3,-,TRBV13,CASSSLGESGNTIYF,TGTGCCAGCAGCTCCTTAGGGGAATCTGGAAACACCATATATTTT
-,TRBJ1-1,TRBD1,TRBV6-5,CASRIDRAMLAFF,TGTGCCAGCAGGATAGACAGGGCGATGTTGGCTTTCTTT
once,TRBJ2-5,-,TRBV28,CASSLIAVGTQYF,TGTGCCAGCAGTTTAATCGCGGTCGGGACCCAGTACTTC
-,TRBJ1-1,-,TRBV2,CASRPTGPHTEAFF,TGTGCCAGCAGGCCAACAGGGCCCCACACTGAAGCTTTCTTT
-,TRBJ1-2,-,TRBV19,CALKRGYGYTF,TGTGCCCTTAAACGGGGCTATGGCTACACCTTC
-,TRBJ1-4,-,TRBV19,CASSQGVSSSPPTNEKLFF,TGTGCCAGTAGCCAGGGTGTATCTTCATCTCCCCCAACTAATGAAAAACTGTTTTTT
-,TRBJ1-5,TRBD1,TRBV18,CASSRDQGEPQHF,TGTGCCAGCTCACGAGACCAGGGGGAGCCCCAGCATTTT
few,TRBJ1-4,TRBD1,TRBV18,CASSPQGASNEKLFF,TGTGCCAGCTCACCTCAGGGGGCTTCTAATGAAAAACTGTTTTTT
-,TRBJ1-1,-,TRBV6-5,CASSYRDEAFF,TGTGCCAGCAGTTACCGAGATGAAGCTTTCTTT
-,TRBJ2-6,-,TRBV11-2,CASSPRAPVKANVLTF,TGTGCCAGCAGCCCCAGGGCCCCAGTGAAGGCCAACGTCCTGACTTTC
-,TRBJ2-1,TRBD2,TRBV10-1,CASSERAGGRNEQFF,TGCGCCAGCAGTGAGAGGGCGGGAGGTCGCAATGAGCAGTTCTTC
few,TRBJ2-6,TRBD1,TRBV7-9,CASSPGTGRFGANVLTF,TGTGCCAGCAGCCCCGGGACAGGACGGTTTGGGGCCAACGTCCTGACTTTC
-,TRBJ2-3,TRBD2,TRBV5-1,CASSSAGAGTDTQYF,TGCGCCAGCTCCTCAGCGGGGGCCGGGACAGATACGCAGTATTTT
-,TRBJ1-2,-,TRBV12-3/TRBV12-4,CASTRRSYGYTF,TGTGCCAGCACACGACGGAGCTATGGCTACACCTTC
-,TRBJ1-3,-,TRBV2,CASSDLWAKQGESSGNTIYF,TGTGCCAGCAGTGATTTATGGGCGAAACAGGGTGAGAGCTCTGGAAACACCATATATTTT
-,TRBJ1-6,-,TRBV19,CAISEERNSPLHF,TGTGCCATCTCAGAAGAACGCAATTCACCCCTCCACTTT
-,TRBJ1-5,TRBD1,TRBV28,CASSPGQGRSQPQHF,TGTGCCAGCAGTCCGGGACAGGGGAGGAGTCAGCCCCAGCATTTT
few,TRBJ2-7,TRBD2,TRBV7-9,CASSWGLAGVGYEQYF,TGTGCCAGCAGCTGGGGACTAGCGGGAGTGGGCTACGAGCAGTACTTC
-,TRBJ2-1,TRBD2,TRBV10-1,CASRNGASGLYNEQFF,TGCGCCAGCCGGAATGGGGCTAGCGGTCTCTACAATGAGCAGTTCTTC